Listed below are T cell receptor beta chains from one sample, sequenced in a study of glioma-infiltrating T cells. A single record per CDR3 protein comes from TCRdb applying MiXCR to the multiplex PCR reads. The repertoire holds around 190,000 distinct CDR3 sequences, approximately 40% seen once, with about 5.2% in the top ten. Source material: glioma tissue, nonneoplastic brain tissue, or PBMCs (not recorded which). Every receptor here comes from a human donor with low-grade glioma or glioblastoma, undergoing nonglioma brain surgery, or in good health (not recorded which). Each CDR3 is given with its conserved first and last residue. The order of the fields is clone size, CDR3 length, J gene, V gene, CDR3 protein. Some rows mark clone size as missing; the rest say once, few, many or name a class of expanded clone.

abundance: NA; len: 17; j_gene: TRBJ1-5; v_gene: TRBV28; CDR3aa: CASRWTGGGIYNQPQNF
abundance: many; len: 15; j_gene: TRBJ2-7; v_gene: TRBV27; CDR3aa: CASSPDSGLSYEQYF
abundance: NA; len: 14; j_gene: TRBJ2-5; v_gene: TRBV7-2; CDR3aa: CASGSGRPSRTQYF
abundance: once; len: 15; j_gene: TRBJ2-1; v_gene: TRBV15; CDR3aa: CATSRLAGVSHEQFF
abundance: NA; len: 15; j_gene: TRBJ1-5; v_gene: TRBV6-2/TRBV6-3; CDR3aa: CARKRERALNQPQHF
abundance: NA; len: 18; j_gene: TRBJ1-5; v_gene: TRBV4-2; CDR3aa: CASSQLGQGEGADQPKHF
abundance: NA; len: 13; j_gene: TRBJ2-1; v_gene: TRBV20-1; CDR3aa: CSAATFSYNEQFF
abundance: many; len: 15; j_gene: TRBJ1-4; v_gene: TRBV25-1; CDR3aa: CASSPRVGSNEKLFF
abundance: NA; len: 15; j_gene: TRBJ2-7; v_gene: TRBV7-3; CDR3aa: CASSKGGLPPDEQYF
abundance: NA; len: 13; j_gene: TRBJ1-3; v_gene: TRBV30; CDR3aa: CAWSVGSGNTIYF
abundance: NA; len: 14; j_gene: TRBJ2-5; v_gene: TRBV2; CDR3aa: CASSFTSFRETQYF
abundance: many; len: 13; j_gene: TRBJ1-2; v_gene: TRBV2; CDR3aa: CASSNLGNYGYTF
abundance: few; len: 12; j_gene: TRBJ1-3; v_gene: TRBV29-1; CDR3aa: CSVAAPGNTIYF
abundance: NA; len: 14; j_gene: TRBJ2-7; v_gene: TRBV12-5; CDR3aa: CASGLGQRMDEQYF
abundance: many; len: 13; j_gene: TRBJ1-2; v_gene: TRBV2; CDR3aa: CASTRTGNYGYTF
abundance: NA; len: 14; j_gene: TRBJ2-7; v_gene: TRBV25-1; CDR3aa: CASRAPGELHEQYF
abundance: many; len: 13; j_gene: TRBJ2-1; v_gene: TRBV2; CDR3aa: CASSVGPYNEQFF
abundance: NA; len: 12; j_gene: TRBJ1-6; v_gene: TRBV2; CDR3aa: CASRMDGPPLHF
abundance: many; len: 14; j_gene: TRBJ1-5; v_gene: TRBV28; CDR3aa: CASSFNGGGQPQHF
abundance: many; len: 12; j_gene: TRBJ2-1; v_gene: TRBV28; CDR3aa: CASTSSGISTFF
abundance: many; len: 12; j_gene: TRBJ2-5; v_gene: TRBV4-1; CDR3aa: CASSGEIETQYF
abundance: few; len: 13; j_gene: TRBJ1-1; v_gene: TRBV7-2; CDR3aa: CASSSAGTGRAFF
abundance: NA; len: 14; j_gene: TRBJ2-3; v_gene: TRBV12-3/TRBV12-4; CDR3aa: CATRGAGRTDTQYF
abundance: NA; len: 14; j_gene: TRBJ2-7; v_gene: TRBV6-2/TRBV6-3; CDR3aa: CASSSTSGRYEQYF
abundance: NA; len: 12; j_gene: TRBJ2-7; v_gene: TRBV14; CDR3aa: CASSQDRCKQYF
abundance: NA; len: 17; j_gene: TRBJ2-5; v_gene: TRBV18; CDR3aa: CARSPDRAEKYQETQYF
abundance: NA; len: 15; j_gene: TRBJ2-7; v_gene: TRBV29-1; CDR3aa: CSVEESSGRAYEQYF
abundance: few; len: 15; j_gene: NA; v_gene: TRBV7-9; CDR3aa: CASSLSASLGNEQFF
abundance: NA; len: 14; j_gene: TRBJ2-7; v_gene: TRBV2; CDR3aa: CASSKKVQLYEQYF
abundance: NA; len: 14; j_gene: TRBJ2-2; v_gene: TRBV19; CDR3aa: CASRWGDRTGELFF
abundance: many; len: 17; j_gene: TRBJ2-1; v_gene: TRBV20-1; CDR3aa: CSATILKASGKYNEQFF
abundance: NA; len: 17; j_gene: TRBJ1-1; v_gene: TRBV4-1; CDR3aa: CASSKDQRTGGAEQAFF
abundance: NA; len: 12; j_gene: TRBJ2-1; v_gene: TRBV27; CDR3aa: CASRYLNNEQFF
abundance: NA; len: 19; j_gene: TRBJ1-1; v_gene: TRBV6-1; CDR3aa: CASSLISQGGTNTNTEALF
abundance: NA; len: 15; j_gene: TRBJ2-1; v_gene: TRBV2; CDR3aa: CASRRGGGSYNEQFF
abundance: many; len: 13; j_gene: TRBJ2-5; v_gene: TRBV20-1; CDR3aa: CSATRLAEETQYF
abundance: many; len: 13; j_gene: TRBJ2-3; v_gene: TRBV6-1; CDR3aa: CASSEGPTDTQYF
abundance: many; len: 14; j_gene: TRBJ2-3; v_gene: TRBV27; CDR3aa: CASSLKQGTDTQYF
abundance: NA; len: 16; j_gene: TRBJ1-1; v_gene: TRBV19; CDR3aa: CASRLTPFVMNTEAFF
abundance: few; len: 14; j_gene: TRBJ2-5; v_gene: TRBV20-1; CDR3aa: CSAPDLTEQETQYF
abundance: many; len: 11; j_gene: TRBJ2-3; v_gene: TRBV29-1; CDR3aa: CSVLSTDTQYF
abundance: NA; len: 14; j_gene: TRBJ2-1; v_gene: TRBV5-4; CDR3aa: CASNLRGAGVEQFF
abundance: NA; len: 10; j_gene: TRBJ2-3; v_gene: TRBV9; CDR3aa: CATAGDTQYF
abundance: NA; len: 16; j_gene: TRBJ2-1; v_gene: TRBV6-6; CDR3aa: CASTRRGRLARNEQFF
abundance: many; len: 13; j_gene: TRBJ2-5; v_gene: TRBV28; CDR3aa: CASSQNSVETQYF
abundance: many; len: 12; j_gene: TRBJ1-1; v_gene: TRBV3-1; CDR3aa: CASSQGGTEAFF